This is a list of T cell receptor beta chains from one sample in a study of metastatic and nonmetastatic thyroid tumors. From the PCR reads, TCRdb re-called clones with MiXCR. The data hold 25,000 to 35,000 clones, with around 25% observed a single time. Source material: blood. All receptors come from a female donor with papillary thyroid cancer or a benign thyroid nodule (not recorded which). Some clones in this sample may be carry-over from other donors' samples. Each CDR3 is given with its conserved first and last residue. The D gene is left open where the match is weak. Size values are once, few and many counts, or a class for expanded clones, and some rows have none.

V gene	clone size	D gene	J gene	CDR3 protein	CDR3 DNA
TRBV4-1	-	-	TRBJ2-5	CASSQVPSKETQYF	TGCGCCAGCAGCCAAGTTCCTAGCAAAGAGACCCAGTACTTC
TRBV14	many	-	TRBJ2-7	CASSQDLQSSSYEQYF	TGTGCCAGCAGCCAAGATTTGCAGTCAAGCTCCTACGAGCAGTACTTC
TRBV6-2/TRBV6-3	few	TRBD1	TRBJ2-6	CASRPPTGSWASVLTF	TGTGCCAGCAGACCCCCGACAGGGTCTTGGGCCAGCGTCCTGACTTTC
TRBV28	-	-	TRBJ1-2	CASRHRQIRLSKYGYTF	TGTGCCAGCAGGCACCGACAGATCAGGCTTTCTAAATATGGCTACACCTTC
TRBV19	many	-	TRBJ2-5	CASSPYIGGAGTQYF	TGTGCCAGTAGTCCCTATATTGGGGGAGCGGGGACCCAGTACTTC
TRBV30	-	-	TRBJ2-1	CAWSPPPDNEQFF	TGTGCCTGGAGTCCGCCCCCTGACAATGAGCAGTTCTTC
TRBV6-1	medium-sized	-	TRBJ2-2	CASSEPGDTGELFF	TGTGCCAGCAGTGAACCGGGGGACACCGGGGAGCTGTTTTTT
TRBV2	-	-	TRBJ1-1	CASPHAGEDFF	TGTGCCAGCCCACATGCAGGTGAAGATTTCTTT
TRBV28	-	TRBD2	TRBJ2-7	CASSLAGDSYEQYF	TGTGCCAGCAGTTTAGCGGGGGACTCCTACGAGCAGTACTTC
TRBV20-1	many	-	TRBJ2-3	CSASLTREQSTQYF	TGCAGTGCTAGCTTGACTAGGGAGCAGTCTACGCAGTATTTT
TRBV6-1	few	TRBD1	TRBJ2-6	CASRDSVSAGSNFLTF	TGTGCCAGCCGGGACAGTGTTTCAGCTGGGTCCAACTTCCTGACTTTC
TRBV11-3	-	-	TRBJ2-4	CASSFGWGWNQYF	TGTGCCAGCAGCTTCGGATGGGGGTGGAATCAGTACTTC
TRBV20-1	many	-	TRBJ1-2	CSARDRQGKGYGYTF	TGCAGTGCTAGAGATCGGCAGGGAAAGGGATATGGCTACACCTTC
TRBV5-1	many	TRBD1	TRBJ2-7	CASSSGQGHEQYF	TGCGCCAGCAGCTCGGGACAGGGCCACGAGCAGTACTTC
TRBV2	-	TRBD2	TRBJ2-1	CASGGVVAEGFSEQFF	TGTGCCAGTGGGGGGGTAGTAGCGGAGGGGTTCAGTGAGCAGTTCTTC
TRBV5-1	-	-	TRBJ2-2	CASSRIPIGPGAGELLF	TGCGCCAGCAGCCGGATACCTATCGGGCCGGGGGCAGGGGAGCTGCTTTTT
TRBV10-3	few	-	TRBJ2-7	CAISDRTIGSVYEQYF	TGTGCCATCAGTGATAGGACTATCGGTAGCGTTTACGAGCAGTACTTC
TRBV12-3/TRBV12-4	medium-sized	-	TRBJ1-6	CASSWGGYNSPLHF	TGTGCCAGCAGTTGGGGGGGCTATAATTCACCCCTCCACTTT
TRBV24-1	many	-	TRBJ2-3	CATSGESNTQYF	TGTGCCACCAGTGGAGAGTCAAATACGCAGTATTTT
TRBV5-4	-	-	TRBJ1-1	CASSLYRGLGMNTEAFF	TGTGCCAGCAGCTTGTACAGAGGCCTAGGTATGAACACTGAAGCTTTCTTC
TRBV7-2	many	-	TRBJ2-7	CASSLSPTAASEQYF	TGTGCCAGCAGCCTCAGTCCAACGGCCGCTAGCGAGCAGTACTTC
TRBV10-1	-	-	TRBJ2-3	CASSDSKGRGRFSTDTQYF	TGCGCCAGCAGTGATTCGAAAGGCCGTGGCAGGTTCAGCACAGATACGCAGTATTTT
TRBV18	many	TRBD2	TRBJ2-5	CASSPLAGGGETQYF	TGTGCCAGCTCACCACTAGCGGGAGGTGGAGAGACCCAGTACTTC
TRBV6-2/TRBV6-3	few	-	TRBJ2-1	CASSLPGNEQFF	TGTGCCAGCAGTTTACCTGGCAATGAGCAGTTCTTC
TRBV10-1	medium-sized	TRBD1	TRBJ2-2	CASSESRQGTGELFF	TGCGCCAGCAGTGAGTCCCGACAGGGTACCGGGGAGCTGTTTTTT
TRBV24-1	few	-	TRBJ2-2	CATSVSYPGTGELFF	TGTGCCACCAGTGTCTCATATCCGGGCACCGGGGAGCTGTTTTTT
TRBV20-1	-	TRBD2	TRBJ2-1	CSAGTSLRNEQFF	TGCAGTGCGGGGACTAGCTTGAGAAATGAGCAGTTCTTC
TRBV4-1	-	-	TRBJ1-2	CASSQTTTGYSNYGYTF	TGCGCCAGCAGCCAGACCACCACAGGGTACAGTAACTATGGCTACACCTTC
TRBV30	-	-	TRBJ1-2	CAWSVDRAAGYTF	TGTGCCTGGAGTGTAGACAGAGCGGCTGGCTACACCTTC
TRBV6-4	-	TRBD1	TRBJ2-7	CASSPGQGAGEQYF	TGTGCCAGCAGTCCTGGACAGGGGGCAGGCGAGCAGTACTTC
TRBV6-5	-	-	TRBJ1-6	CASSYLSGNSPLHF	TGTGCCAGCAGTTACTTGTCAGGGAATTCACCCCTCCACTTT
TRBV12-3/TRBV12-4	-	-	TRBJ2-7	CASSNGYEQYF	TGTGCCAGCAGTAATGGCTACGAGCAGTACTTC
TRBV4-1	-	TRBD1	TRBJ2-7	CASSYNYRGPYEQYF	TGCGCCAGCAGCTACAATTACAGGGGGCCCTACGAGCAGTACTTC
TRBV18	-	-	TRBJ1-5	CASSPIGGVANQPQHF	TGTGCCAGCTCACCAATAGGAGGGGTCGCTAATCAGCCCCAGCATTTT
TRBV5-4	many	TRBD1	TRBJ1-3	CASSLETGGGTIYF	TGTGCCAGCAGCTTGGAAACAGGGGGGGGCACCATATATTTT
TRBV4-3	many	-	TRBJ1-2	CASSQVGGSLGGYTF	TGCGCCAGCAGCCAAGTTGGGGGCTCATTGGGAGGCTACACCTTC
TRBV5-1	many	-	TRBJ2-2	CASSLGQASVRNTGELFF	TGCGCCAGCAGCTTGGGCCAGGCCTCAGTCCGGAACACCGGGGAGCTGTTTTTT
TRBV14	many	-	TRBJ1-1	CASSQNQGTEAFF	TGTGCCAGCAGCCAAAATCAGGGTACTGAAGCTTTCTTT
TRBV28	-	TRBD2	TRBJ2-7	CASSLGVTSGPRKPFYEQYF	TGTGCCAGCAGTTTGGGGGTTACTAGCGGGCCCAGGAAACCCTTCTACGAGCAGTACTTC
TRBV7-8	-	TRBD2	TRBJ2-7	CASSDTSGRDYEQYF	TGTGCCAGCAGCGACACTAGCGGGAGAGACTACGAGCAGTACTTC
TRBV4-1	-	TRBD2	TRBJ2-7	CASSQGLAYEKYF	TGCGCCAGCAGCCAAGGACTAGCATACGAGAAGTACTTC
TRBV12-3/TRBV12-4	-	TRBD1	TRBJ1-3	CASSSDLQGARNTIYF	TGTGCCAGCAGTTCCGATCTACAGGGGGCGAGAAACACCATATATTTT
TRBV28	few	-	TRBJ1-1	CASSPTAKTEALF	TGTGCCAGCAGTCCCACAGCGAAAACTGAAGCTTTATTT
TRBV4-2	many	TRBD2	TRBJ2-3	CASSQRWTSALMGTDTQYF	TGTGCCAGCAGCCAAAGATGGACTAGCGCCTTAATGGGCACAGATACGCAGTATTTT
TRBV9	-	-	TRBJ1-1	CASIPWDGNTEASF	TGTGCCAGCATCCCCTGGGACGGGAACACTGAAGCTTCCTTT
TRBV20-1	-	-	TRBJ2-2	CSARRDTNTGELFF	TGCAGTGCGCGACGGGACACGAACACCGGGGAGCTGTTTTTT
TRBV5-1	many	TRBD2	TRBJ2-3	CASSLGLAGKTDTQYF	TGCGCCAGCAGCTTAGGACTAGCGGGAAAAACAGATACGCAGTATTTT
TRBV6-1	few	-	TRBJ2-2	CASSQITGELFF	TGTGCCAGCAGTCAGATCACCGGGGAGCTGTTTTTT